These 10 T cell receptor beta chains came from one sample sequenced in a study of identical twins. TCRdb itself ran the 5' RACE reads through MiXCR, one entry per CDR3 protein. The sample shows about 470,000 distinct CDR3 sequences, 24% of them seen only once. These same records also appear under a second study, on T cells expressing NK-cell markers.

The sample taken for sequencing was CD4+ T cells sorted from blood. These receptors were taken from a young woman in good health.

This clonotype showed up just a few times. The genes are TRBV12-3 or TRBV12-4 and TRBJ2-7, with TRBD1 matching over 9 bases. V shed 4 bases, J shed 4 bases, and the junction held 5 bases outside the gene matches. The CDR3 has 14 amino acids. The CDR3 DNA is TGTGCCAGCAGTTCTCGGACAGGGGCGTACGAGCAGTACTTC. Residues: CASSSRTGAYEQYF.

The chain joins TRBV3-1 to TRBJ2-3; D unclear. Per the germline V gene, CDR1 is LGHDT and CDR2 is YNNKEL (reference sequence). This CDR3 is 12 amino acids long. Trimming removed 4 bases at V and 6 bases at J, with 8 bases between. The CDR3 sequence: CASSLHSDTQYF. CDR3 DNA sequence: TGTGCCAGCAGCCTCCATTCGGATACGCAGTATTTT.

This clonotype was recorded a few times. V and J are TRBV7-8 and TRBJ2-1, with D possibly being TRBD1 (6 bases). The CDR3 totals 14 residues. From germline, CDR1 is SGHVS and CDR2 FQNEAQ. Trimming shortened V by 2 bases and J by 4 bases, and 9 bases separated the two germline ends. DNA of the CDR3: TGTGCCAGCAGCTTACTAGGGGGATACAATGAGCAGTTCTTC. Encoded protein: CASSLLGGYNEQFF.

V and J are TRBV6-2 or TRBV6-3 and TRBJ2-1, with D perhaps being TRBD1 or TRBD2 (7 bases each). Germline V gene data show CDR1 as MNHEY and CDR2 as SVGEGT. The CDR3 contains 17 residues. Trimming cost V 5 bases and J 0 bases, with 17 bases left between them. CDR3 nucleotide sequence: TGTGCCAGCAGTCCCTGGGAGCGGGACAGCTCCTACAATGAGCAGTTCTTC. The encoded protein is CASSPWERDSSYNEQFF.

This clonotype was counted a few times. The chain uses TRBV5-5 and TRBJ2-1, with D unclear. CDR3 size: 16 residues. The germline gives CDR1 SGHKS, CDR2 YYEKEE (reference sequence). Trimming removed 4 bases at V and 4 bases at J, with 18 bases between. The chain's CDR3 is CASSHPRMLGYNEQFF. The DNA of the CDR3 is TGTGCCAGCAGCCACCCACGTATGCTTGGGTACAATGAGCAGTTCTTC. Together with reference TRBV5-5 and TRBJ2-1, the CDR3 gives the full variable domain: DAGVTQSPTHLIKTRGQQVTLRCSPISGHKSVSWYQQVLGQGPQFIFQYYEKEERGRGNFPDRFSARQFPNYSSELNVNALLLGDSALYLCASSHPRMLGYNEQFFGPGTRLTVL.

The CDR3 nucleotides are TGCAGTGCTACCAGAATGGGGGGAAACACTGAAGCTTTCTTT. Encoded protein: CSATRMGGNTEAFF. The rearrangement links TRBV20-1 to TRBJ1-1; tentative D call: TRBD1 (5 bases). V gave up 4 bases and J gave up 2 bases, with 14 bases separating them. Looked up from germline, CDR1 is DFQATT and CDR2 is SNEGSKA (reference sequence). This CDR3 spans 14 amino acids.

The CDR3 nucleotides read TGCGCCAGCAGCTTGGACCCCCAGCGGGCCGAGACCCAGTACTTC. Translating it yields CASSLDPQRAETQYF. The J gene is TRBJ2-5, the V gene TRBV5-1, with D tentatively TRBD2 (6 bases). CDR1 and CDR2 from the germline V gene are SGHRS and YFSETQ. This CDR3 is 15 amino acids long. V was shortened by 0 bases and J by 5 bases, with 14 bases between the two germline ends.

The chain recombines TRBV5-1 with TRBJ1-4, with 9 bases lining up with TRBD1. Germline lookup yields CDR1 SGHRS and CDR2 YFSETQ. Trimming cost V 3 bases and J 8 bases; bases outside gene matches: 8. The CDR3 runs to 15 residues. In DNA form, the CDR3 reads TGCGCCAGCAGCTCAGCCGGGACAGGGAGGGAAAAACTGTTTTTT. It codes for CASSSAGTGREKLFF. The variable domain in full, completed from reference TRBV5-1 and TRBJ1-4, reads KAGVTQTPRYLIKTRGQQVTLSCSPISGHRSVSWYQQTPGQGLQFLFEYFSETQRNKGNFPGRFSGRQFSNSRSEMNVSTLELGDSALYLCASSSAGTGREKLFFGSGTQLSVL.

The V gene is TRBV20-1, the J gene TRBJ2-5, with a weak D call TRBD1 (6 bases). Looked up from germline, CDR1 is DFQATT and CDR2 is SNEGSKA (reference sequence). CDR3 length: 17 amino acids. The germline V and J ends were trimmed by 0 bases and 5 bases, with 22 bases remaining between them. Here the CDR3 DNA reads TGCAGTGCTAGAGACACTAGTTGGGGGCGTTTGAGGGAGACCCAGTACTTC. It codes for CSARDTSWGRLRETQYF.

This clonotype was found many times. The chain uses TRBV2 and TRBJ1-5; D is unclear. CDR3 length: 14 amino acids. The germline CDR1 and CDR2 sequences are SNHLY and FYNNEI. The ends were cut back, 0 bases at V and 9 bases at J, with 12 bases in the middle. DNA of the CDR3: TGTGCCAGCAGTGAAGCATTCCGGAATTCGCCCCAGCATTTT. Translating gives CASSEAFRNSPQHF.